This is a list of T cell receptor beta chains from one sample in a study of early T cells in non-severe SARS-CoV-2 infection. TCRdb reprocessed the 5' RACE reads with MiXCR, giving one entry per CDR3 protein. Counted here are about 48,000 distinct CDR3 sequences, approximately 9.8% occurring once; the ten biggest clones make up almost 8.5%. Material: whole blood. These receptors were collected from an adult who was a healthcare worker with PCR-confirmed SARS-CoV-2 infection or an uninfected control (not recorded which). CDR3s include the opening cysteine and the closing phenylalanine or tryptophan. The order of the fields is V gene, J gene, D gene, clone size, CDR3 DNA, CDR3 protein. A D gene is named only where the DNA matches it firmly. Clone size is not always given. Where it is, it says once, few, many or a class for expanded clones.

V gene: TRBV28
J gene: TRBJ1-2
D gene: NA
clone size: NA
CDR3 DNA: TGTGCCAGCACGGATGGGGTGGGATATGGTAACTATGGCTACACCTTC
CDR3 protein: CASTDGVGYGNYGYTF

V gene: TRBV10-3
J gene: TRBJ1-5
D gene: NA
clone size: many
CDR3 DNA: TGTGCCATCAGTGAGTCTTCATGGGGGGGTAGCAATCAGCCCCAGCATTTT
CDR3 protein: CAISESSWGGSNQPQHF

V gene: TRBV5-4
J gene: TRBJ1-2
D gene: NA
clone size: few
CDR3 DNA: TGTGCCAGCAGCTTTACAGGGAACGGCTACACCTTC
CDR3 protein: CASSFTGNGYTF

V gene: TRBV10-2
J gene: TRBJ2-7
D gene: TRBD1
clone size: many
CDR3 DNA: TGCGCCAGCAGTGGGTGGAACAGGGGTGGCTACGAGCAGTACTTC
CDR3 protein: CASSGWNRGGYEQYF

V gene: TRBV3-1
J gene: TRBJ2-1
D gene: TRBD2
clone size: many
CDR3 DNA: TGTGCCAGCAGCCAAGTGACTAGCGGCAACAATGAGCAGTTCTTC
CDR3 protein: CASSQVTSGNNEQFF

V gene: TRBV7-6
J gene: TRBJ2-5
D gene: TRBD2
clone size: many
CDR3 DNA: TGTGCCAGCAGCCCGGTGACTAGCGGGAGGCCCCAAGACCAGTACTTC
CDR3 protein: CASSPVTSGRPQDQYF

V gene: TRBV28
J gene: TRBJ1-1
D gene: TRBD1
clone size: many
CDR3 DNA: TGTGCCAGCAGTTTTGGGACAGGAGCTTTCTTT
CDR3 protein: CASSFGTGAFF

V gene: TRBV4-1
J gene: TRBJ2-3
D gene: NA
clone size: few
CDR3 DNA: TGCGCCAGCAGCGTCCCCCCCCGGGATACGCAGTATTTT
CDR3 protein: CASSVPPRDTQYF

V gene: TRBV10-3
J gene: TRBJ2-2
D gene: NA
clone size: many
CDR3 DNA: TGTGCCATCAGTGAGTCTCTGCTAGGCGCGAACACCGGGGAGCTGTTTTTT
CDR3 protein: CAISESLLGANTGELFF

V gene: TRBV11-2
J gene: TRBJ1-6
D gene: NA
clone size: NA
CDR3 DNA: TGTGCCAGCAGCTCGACATCAGTTCCACCCCTCCACTTT
CDR3 protein: CASSSTSVPPLHF

V gene: TRBV27
J gene: TRBJ1-6
D gene: NA
clone size: many
CDR3 DNA: TGTGCCAGCAGTTTAAATGGCAGGGTTGATAATTCACCCCTCCACTTT
CDR3 protein: CASSLNGRVDNSPLHF

V gene: TRBV3-1
J gene: TRBJ2-2
D gene: NA
clone size: NA
CDR3 DNA: TGTGCCAGCAGCGTCCACAGGAACACCGGGGAGCTGTTTTTT
CDR3 protein: CASSVHRNTGELFF

V gene: TRBV5-4
J gene: TRBJ2-5
D gene: NA
clone size: many
CDR3 DNA: TGTGCCAGCAGCTTGACACTTAGAGAGACCCAGTACTTC
CDR3 protein: CASSLTLRETQYF

V gene: TRBV5-1
J gene: TRBJ2-2
D gene: NA
clone size: many
CDR3 DNA: TGCGCCAGCAGCGCAGTGCCTAGGGAGCTGTTTTTT
CDR3 protein: CASSAVPRELFF

V gene: TRBV6-5
J gene: TRBJ2-5
D gene: NA
clone size: few
CDR3 DNA: TGTGCCAGCAGTCCACGAAGGCAAGAGACCCAGTACTTC
CDR3 protein: CASSPRRQETQYF

V gene: TRBV28
J gene: TRBJ2-5
D gene: TRBD2
clone size: NA
CDR3 DNA: TGTGCCAGCAGTTTAGGAGCGGGAGGGCCTGTTCGAGAGACCCAGTACTTC
CDR3 protein: CASSLGAGGPVRETQYF

V gene: TRBV12-3/TRBV12-4
J gene: TRBJ2-4
D gene: TRBD1
clone size: few
CDR3 DNA: TGTGCCAGCAGAGACAGGGGGCTTTCGGAAAACATTCAGTACTTC
CDR3 protein: CASRDRGLSENIQYF

V gene: TRBV27
J gene: TRBJ1-2
D gene: TRBD1
clone size: many
CDR3 DNA: TGTGCCAGCAGTCCACAGGGGGCTTACTATGGCTACACCTTC
CDR3 protein: CASSPQGAYYGYTF

V gene: TRBV21-1
J gene: TRBJ2-2
D gene: NA
clone size: many
CDR3 DNA: TGTGCCGGCCTGGCGGGGGCAACCTCGAACACCGGGGAGCTGTTTTTT
CDR3 protein: CAGLAGATSNTGELFF

V gene: TRBV29-1
J gene: TRBJ2-1
D gene: NA
clone size: many
CDR3 DNA: TGCAGCGTTGGCCCAACCGGTAGGAATGAGCAGTTCTTC
CDR3 protein: CSVGPTGRNEQFF

V gene: TRBV14
J gene: TRBJ2-6
D gene: NA
clone size: NA
CDR3 DNA: TGTGCCAGCAGCCACAGGATACTCTCTGGGGCCAACGTCCTGACTTTC
CDR3 protein: CASSHRILSGANVLTF

V gene: TRBV7-2
J gene: TRBJ2-7
D gene: NA
clone size: few
CDR3 DNA: TGTGCCAGCAGCTCCCTAACCGGAGGTAACGCCGAGCAGTACTTC
CDR3 protein: CASSSLTGGNAEQYF

V gene: TRBV13
J gene: TRBJ2-7
D gene: NA
clone size: many
CDR3 DNA: TGTGCCAGCAGCCAGACCATAGCAGGAGGCCTTCCGTGGGAGCAGTACTTC
CDR3 protein: CASSQTIAGGLPWEQYF

V gene: TRBV7-9
J gene: TRBJ2-7
D gene: NA
clone size: medium-sized
CDR3 DNA: TGTGCCAGCAAGGACAGTCTTGCCTACGAGCAGTACTTC
CDR3 protein: CASKDSLAYEQYF

V gene: TRBV7-3
J gene: TRBJ2-1
D gene: NA
clone size: many
CDR3 DNA: TGTGCCAGCAGCTTGGGACCTACGAATGAGCAGTTCTTC
CDR3 protein: CASSLGPTNEQFF

V gene: TRBV28
J gene: TRBJ1-1
D gene: NA
clone size: NA
CDR3 DNA: TGTGCCAGCAGTCCGGCAGGGACCCTGAACACTGAAGCTTTCTTT
CDR3 protein: CASSPAGTLNTEAFF

V gene: TRBV13
J gene: TRBJ2-2
D gene: NA
clone size: many
CDR3 DNA: TGTGCCAGCAGCTTTAGGGGAGCCGGGGAGCTGTTTTTT
CDR3 protein: CASSFRGAGELFF

V gene: TRBV3-1
J gene: TRBJ1-6
D gene: NA
clone size: few
CDR3 DNA: TGTGCCAGCAGCCAAGAATTCTCTGGGCGGACCCTCCACTTT
CDR3 protein: CASSQEFSGRTLHF

V gene: TRBV20-1
J gene: TRBJ2-7
D gene: TRBD2
clone size: NA
CDR3 DNA: TGCAGTGCTAGAGACACAGGACTAGCTAGTACCGAGCAGTACTTC
CDR3 protein: CSARDTGLASTEQYF

V gene: TRBV29-1
J gene: TRBJ1-2
D gene: NA
clone size: NA
CDR3 DNA: TGCAGCGCAGGGGAGGACTATGGCTACACCTTC
CDR3 protein: CSAGEDYGYTF

V gene: TRBV6-5
J gene: TRBJ1-5
D gene: NA
clone size: NA
CDR3 DNA: TGTGCCAGCAGTTACAGGGGCAATCAGCCCCAGCATTTT
CDR3 protein: CASSYRGNQPQHF

V gene: TRBV5-4
J gene: TRBJ2-2
D gene: NA
clone size: NA
CDR3 DNA: TGTGCCAGCAGCGGGGGGTTCGGCACCGGGGAGCTGTTTTTT
CDR3 protein: CASSGGFGTGELFF

V gene: TRBV18
J gene: TRBJ2-2
D gene: NA
clone size: NA
CDR3 DNA: TGTGCCAGCTCACCACCTGGGACTGCGAACACCGGGGAGCTGTTTTTT
CDR3 protein: CASSPPGTANTGELFF

V gene: TRBV29-1
J gene: TRBJ2-7
D gene: NA
clone size: NA
CDR3 DNA: TGCAGCGTTCACCCGCCCGGCGGCGAGCAGTACTTC
CDR3 protein: CSVHPPGGEQYF

V gene: TRBV6-1
J gene: TRBJ1-2
D gene: TRBD1
clone size: many
CDR3 DNA: TGTGCCAGCAGCTCCGGACAGGGAAGGATCTATGGCTACACCTTC
CDR3 protein: CASSSGQGRIYGYTF

V gene: TRBV6-5
J gene: TRBJ1-4
D gene: TRBD1
clone size: NA
CDR3 DNA: TGTGCCAGCAGTTCACGGACAGGCCTTAATGAAAAACTGTTTTTT
CDR3 protein: CASSSRTGLNEKLFF

V gene: TRBV25-1
J gene: TRBJ2-1
D gene: NA
clone size: many
CDR3 DNA: TGTGCCAGCAGTGTGACTGTAGATGAGCAGTTCTTC
CDR3 protein: CASSVTVDEQFF

V gene: TRBV6-1
J gene: TRBJ1-2
D gene: NA
clone size: NA
CDR3 DNA: TGTGCCGCGCGGGCGAACTATGGCTACACCTTC
CDR3 protein: CAARANYGYTF

V gene: TRBV5-5
J gene: TRBJ2-1
D gene: TRBD2
clone size: NA
CDR3 DNA: TGTGCCAGCAGCTTGGGGACTAGCTCCCTTGGCGAGCAGTTCTTC
CDR3 protein: CASSLGTSSLGEQFF

V gene: TRBV28
J gene: TRBJ1-5
D gene: TRBD1
clone size: many
CDR3 DNA: TGTGCCAGCAGTTACAGGGGGACGGGCAATCAGCCCCAGCATTTT
CDR3 protein: CASSYRGTGNQPQHF

V gene: TRBV11-1
J gene: TRBJ2-5
D gene: NA
clone size: few
CDR3 DNA: TGTGCCAGCAGCTTCCGGGCGCGGCTAGCCCGGGAGACCCAGTACTTC
CDR3 protein: CASSFRARLARETQYF